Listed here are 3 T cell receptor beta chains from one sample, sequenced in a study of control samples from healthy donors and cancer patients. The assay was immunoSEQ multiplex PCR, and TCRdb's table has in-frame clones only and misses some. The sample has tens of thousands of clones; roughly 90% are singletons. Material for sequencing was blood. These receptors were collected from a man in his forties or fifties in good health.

CDR3 bases: TGTGCCACCAGCAGAACCTTGGGGATCACTGAAGCTTTCTTT. Amino acid sequence: CATSRTLGITEAFF. The gene calls are TRBV15 and TRBJ1-1, with D unclear. The CDR3 is 14 amino acids. Germline V lookup: CDR1 LNHNV, CDR2 YYDKDF (reference sequence). Trimming removed 2 bases at V and 4 bases at J, with 11 bases between.

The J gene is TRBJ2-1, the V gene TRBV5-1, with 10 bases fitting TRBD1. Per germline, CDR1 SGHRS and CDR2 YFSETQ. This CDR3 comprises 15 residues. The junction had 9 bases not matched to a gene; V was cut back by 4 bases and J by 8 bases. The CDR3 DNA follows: TGCGCCAGCAGCCCTTTACAGGGGACAGGGGATGAGCAGTTCTTC. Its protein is CASSPLQGTGDEQFF.

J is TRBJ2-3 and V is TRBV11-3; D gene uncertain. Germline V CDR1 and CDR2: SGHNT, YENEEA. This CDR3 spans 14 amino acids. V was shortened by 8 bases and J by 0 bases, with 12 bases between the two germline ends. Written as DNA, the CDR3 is TGTGCCAGCGGCCTAAAAGGGAGCACAGATACGCAGTATTTT. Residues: CASGLKGSTDTQYF.